The present T cell receptor beta chain was sequenced within a study of cytomegalovirus exposure and HLA in healthy donors. General study results and limits: Across donors, sequencing depth was assumed by presence/absence analyses to be roughly uniform. The study designated roughly 160 TCR beta chains cytomegalovirus-associated. TCR beta sequences reportedly predicted most subjects' HLA-A and HLA-B alleles accurately.

Note on this clone: Its antigen is unknown.

The PCR was carried out with 60 Vbeta primers and 13 Jbeta primers. The method was immunoSEQ multiplex PCR; TCRdb's version includes in-frame clones alone and lacks a portion of them. The sample holds roughly 170,000 clones, roughly four fifths seen once. V gave up 6 bases and J gave up 4 bases; unmatched junction bases: 6. Per the germline V gene, CDR1 is MNHNY and CDR2 is SVGAGI (reference sequence). The CDR3 has 14 residues. Sequenced: PBMCs. This sequence was found in a girl between 10 and 17 years old in good health and CMV-seropositive. The chain is built from TRBV6-6 and TRBJ1-2; 9 nucleotides line up with TRBD1. The CDR3 region has the DNA TGTGCCAGCAGGTCCGGGACAGGGACCTATGGCTACACCTTC. Translation: CASRSGTGTYGYTF.